The 3 T cell receptor beta chains presented below share a single source sample, sequenced in a study of blood T cell repertoires in COVID-19. Profiling relied on immunoSEQ multiplex PCR, and the TCRdb table lists in-frame clones only, not all of them. The table lists under 30,000 clones, approximately 84% of them singletons. The sample was peripheral blood. The source of these receptors is a man at least 80 years old with active COVID-19.

The rearrangement joins TRBV11-2 to TRBJ2-7, with a weak D call TRBD2 (6 bases). The CDR3 has 15 amino acids. Trimming cost V 4 bases and J 4 bases, with 17 bases left between them. Looked up from germline, CDR1 is SGHAT and CDR2 is FQNNGV. The CDR3 here is CASSWDGTPRYEQYF. The DNA of the CDR3 is TGTGCCAGCAGCTGGGACGGGACTCCCAGGTACGAGCAGTACTTC. The full variable domain, rest sourced from reference TRBV11-2 and TRBJ2-7, is EAGVAQSPRYKIIEKRQSVAFWCNPISGHATLYWYQQILGQGPKLLIQFQNNGVVDDSQLPKDRFSAERLKGVDSTLKIQPAKLEDSAVYLCASSWDGTPRYEQYFGPGTRLTVT.

The chain is built from TRBV29-1 and TRBJ1-1; D is undetermined. This CDR3 has 11 residues. CDR1 SQVTM and CDR2 ANQGSEA come from the germline V gene. The CDR3 DNA reads TGCAGTGCCCTCTCGAGGGCTGAAGCTTTCTTT. It yields the protein CSALSRAEAFF.

The chain carries TRBV5-1 and TRBJ1-2; D may be TRBD1 (6 bases). The V end lost 0 bases, the J end lost 8 bases, and 20 bases lay between the germline ends. The CDR3 is 16 amino acids. The V gene's germline CDR1 is SGHRS and CDR2 YFSETQ. In DNA form, the CDR3 reads TGCGCCAGCAGCTTGGTGGGCAGGGGAAACCTCCGGGGCTACACCTTC. This translates into CASSLVGRGNLRGYTF.